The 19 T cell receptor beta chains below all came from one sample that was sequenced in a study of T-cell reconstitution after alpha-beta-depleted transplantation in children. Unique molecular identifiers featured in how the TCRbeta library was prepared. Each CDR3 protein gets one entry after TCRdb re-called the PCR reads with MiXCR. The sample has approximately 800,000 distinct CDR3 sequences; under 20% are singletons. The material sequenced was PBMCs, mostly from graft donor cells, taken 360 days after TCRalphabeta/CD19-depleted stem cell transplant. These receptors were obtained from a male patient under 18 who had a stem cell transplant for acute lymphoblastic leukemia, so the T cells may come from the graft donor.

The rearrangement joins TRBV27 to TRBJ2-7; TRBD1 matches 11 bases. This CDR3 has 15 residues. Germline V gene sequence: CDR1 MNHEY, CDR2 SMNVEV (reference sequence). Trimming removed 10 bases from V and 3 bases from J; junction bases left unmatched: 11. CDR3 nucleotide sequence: TGTGCCATCGCGAAAGGGACAGGGGGGTTCTACGAGCAGTACTTC. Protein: CAIAKGTGGFYEQYF.

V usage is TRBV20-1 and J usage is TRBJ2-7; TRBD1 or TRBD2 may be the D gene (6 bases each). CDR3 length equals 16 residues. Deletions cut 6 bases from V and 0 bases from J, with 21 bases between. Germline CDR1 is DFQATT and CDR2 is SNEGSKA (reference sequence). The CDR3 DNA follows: TGCAGTGCCCCCGTGGAGGGGGGCGACTCCTCCTACGAGCAGTACTTC. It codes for CSAPVEGGDSSYEQYF.

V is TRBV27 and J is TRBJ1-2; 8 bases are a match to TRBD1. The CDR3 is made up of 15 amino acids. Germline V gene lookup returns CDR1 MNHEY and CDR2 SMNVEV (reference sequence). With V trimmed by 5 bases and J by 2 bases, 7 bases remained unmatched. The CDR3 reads CASSPRTGINYGYTF. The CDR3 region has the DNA TGTGCCAGCAGTCCCAGGACAGGGATAAACTATGGCTACACCTTC.

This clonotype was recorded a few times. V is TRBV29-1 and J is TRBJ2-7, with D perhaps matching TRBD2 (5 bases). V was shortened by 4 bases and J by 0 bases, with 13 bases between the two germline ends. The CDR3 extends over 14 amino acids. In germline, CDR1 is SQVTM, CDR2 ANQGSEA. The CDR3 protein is CSVGGPTSSYEQYF. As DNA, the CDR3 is TGCAGCGTTGGAGGGCCGACAAGCTCCTACGAGCAGTACTTC.

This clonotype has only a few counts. CDR3 protein: CASSLTSSGINIQYF. The CDR3 DNA sequence: TGTGCCAGCAGTTTGACTTCTAGCGGGATAAACATTCAGTACTTC. The V call is TRBV27, the J call TRBJ2-4, with 9 bases that match TRBD2. V shed 3 bases, J shed 6 bases, and the junction held 6 bases outside the gene matches. The CDR3 has 15 residues. Germline lookup yields CDR1 MNHEY and CDR2 SMNVEV (reference sequence).

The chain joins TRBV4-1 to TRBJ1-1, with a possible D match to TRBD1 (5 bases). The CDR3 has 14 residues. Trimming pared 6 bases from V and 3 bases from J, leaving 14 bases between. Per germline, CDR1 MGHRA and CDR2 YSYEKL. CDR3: CASREKTAYTEAFF. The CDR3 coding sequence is TGCGCCAGCAGGGAGAAGACAGCTTACACTGAAGCTTTCTTT.

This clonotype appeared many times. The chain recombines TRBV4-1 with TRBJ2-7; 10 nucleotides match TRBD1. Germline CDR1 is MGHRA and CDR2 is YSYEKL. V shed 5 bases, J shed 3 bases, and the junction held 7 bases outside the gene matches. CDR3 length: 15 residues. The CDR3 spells CASSYPGQGIYEQYF. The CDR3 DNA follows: TGCGCCAGCAGCTATCCGGGACAGGGGATCTACGAGCAGTACTTC.

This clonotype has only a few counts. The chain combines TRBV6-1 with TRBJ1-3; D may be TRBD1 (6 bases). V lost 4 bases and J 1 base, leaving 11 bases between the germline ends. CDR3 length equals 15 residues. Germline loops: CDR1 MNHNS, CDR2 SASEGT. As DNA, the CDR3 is TGTGCCAGCAGTGTAGGGGGGCAGTCTGGAAACACCATATATTTT. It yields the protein CASSVGGQSGNTIYF.

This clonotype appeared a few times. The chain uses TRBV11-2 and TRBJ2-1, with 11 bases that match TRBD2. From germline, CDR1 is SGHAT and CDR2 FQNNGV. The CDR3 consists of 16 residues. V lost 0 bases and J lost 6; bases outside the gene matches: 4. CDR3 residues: CASSLEGTSGSNEQFF. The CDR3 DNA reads TGTGCCAGCAGCTTAGAAGGGACTAGCGGTTCCAATGAGCAGTTCTTC.

The chain's CDR3 is CASSFAVSIVNEQFF. The CDR3 DNA is TGTGCCAGCAGCTTCGCGGTCTCAATCGTCAATGAGCAGTTCTTC. V is TRBV7-2 and J is TRBJ2-1; D gene unclear. The CDR3 sequence is 15 residues long. In germline, CDR1 is SGHTA, CDR2 FQGNSA. The V and J ends lost 3 bases and 6 bases respectively, with 15 bases between them.

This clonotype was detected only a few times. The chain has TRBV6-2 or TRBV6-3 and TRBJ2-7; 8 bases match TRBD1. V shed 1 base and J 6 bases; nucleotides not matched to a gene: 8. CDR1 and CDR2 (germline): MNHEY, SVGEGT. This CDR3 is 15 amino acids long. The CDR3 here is CASSYFRTGRFEQYF. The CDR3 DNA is TGTGCCAGCAGTTACTTTCGGACAGGGAGATTCGAGCAGTACTTC.

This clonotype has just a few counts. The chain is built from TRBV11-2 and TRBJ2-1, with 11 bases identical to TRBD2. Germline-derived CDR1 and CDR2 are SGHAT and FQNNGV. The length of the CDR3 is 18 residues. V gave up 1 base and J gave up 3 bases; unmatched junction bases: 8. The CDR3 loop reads CASSLGFSGRAVYNEQFF. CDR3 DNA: TGTGCCAGCAGCTTAGGGTTTAGCGGGAGGGCAGTCTACAATGAGCAGTTCTTC. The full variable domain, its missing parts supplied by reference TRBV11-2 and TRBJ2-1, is EAGVAQSPRYKIIEKRQSVAFWCNPISGHATLYWYQQILGQGPKLLIQFQNNGVVDDSQLPKDRFSAERLKGVDSTLKIQPAKLEDSAVYLCASSLGFSGRAVYNEQFFGPGTRLTVL.

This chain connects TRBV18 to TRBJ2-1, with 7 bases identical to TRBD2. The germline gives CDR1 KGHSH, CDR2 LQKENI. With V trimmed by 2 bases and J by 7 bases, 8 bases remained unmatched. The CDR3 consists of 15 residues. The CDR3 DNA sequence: TGTGCCAGCTCACCATCCGGGACTACCTCTAATGAGCAGTTCTTC. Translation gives CASSPSGTTSNEQFF.

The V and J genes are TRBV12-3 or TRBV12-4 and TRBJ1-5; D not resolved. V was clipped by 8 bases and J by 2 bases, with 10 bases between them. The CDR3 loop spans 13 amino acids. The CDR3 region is CASAGLGNQPQHF. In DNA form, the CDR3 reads TGTGCCAGCGCCGGACTCGGCAATCAGCCCCAGCATTTT.

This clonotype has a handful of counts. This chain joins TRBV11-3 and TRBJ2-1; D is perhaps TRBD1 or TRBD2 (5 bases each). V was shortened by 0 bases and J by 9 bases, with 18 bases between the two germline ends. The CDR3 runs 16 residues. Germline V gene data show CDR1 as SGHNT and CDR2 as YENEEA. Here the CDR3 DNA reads TGTGCCAGCAGCTTAGAAGGGGACCCCCAGGTTTGTGAGCAGTTCTTC. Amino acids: CASSLEGDPQVCEQFF.

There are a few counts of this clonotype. CDR3: CASSIVGSNEQFF. CDR3 DNA: TGTGCCAGTAGTATAGTAGGAAGCAATGAGCAGTTCTTC. The chain employs TRBV19 and TRBJ2-1; unclear D gene. This CDR3 comprises 13 residues. Trimming removed 1 base from V and 6 bases from J, with 7 bases in between. Germline CDR1 is LNHDA and CDR2 is SQIVND (reference sequence).

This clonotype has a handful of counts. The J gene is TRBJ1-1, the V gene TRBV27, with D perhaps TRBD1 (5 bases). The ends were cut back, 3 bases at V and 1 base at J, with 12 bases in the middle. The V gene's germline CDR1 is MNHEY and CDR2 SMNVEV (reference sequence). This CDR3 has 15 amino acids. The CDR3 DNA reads TGTGCCAGCAGTTTTTCGACAGCTGGGAACACTGAAGCTTTCTTT. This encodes CASSFSTAGNTEAFF.

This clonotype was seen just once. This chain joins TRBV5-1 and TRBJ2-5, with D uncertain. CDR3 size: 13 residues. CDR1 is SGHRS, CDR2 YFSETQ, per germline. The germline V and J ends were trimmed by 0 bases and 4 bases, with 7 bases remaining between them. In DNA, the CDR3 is TGCGCCAGCAGCTTGGCCGAGGTAGAGACCCAGTACTTC. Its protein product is CASSLAEVETQYF.

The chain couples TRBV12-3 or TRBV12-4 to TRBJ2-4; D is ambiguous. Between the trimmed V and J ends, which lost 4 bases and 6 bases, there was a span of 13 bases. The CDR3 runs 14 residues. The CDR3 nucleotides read TGTGCCAGCAGTTCGGACGGAGTGAGAAACATTCAGTACTTC. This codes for CASSSDGVRNIQYF.